This passage covers 21 T cell receptor beta chains from one sample sequenced in a study of blood T cell repertoires in COVID-19. Only in-frame clones appear in the TCRdb table, and some are missing; sequencing was by immunoSEQ multiplex PCR. The table includes fewer than 500,000 clones, around 90% detected once. The material sequenced was peripheral blood. The origin of the receptors is a man in his late teens or twenties with COVID-19, enrolled during active disease.

The chain couples TRBV20-1 to TRBJ1-2; 10 bases map to TRBD1. The CDR3 runs to 18 residues. The V gene end was trimmed by 3 bases and the J gene end by 0 bases; junction bases not matched to a gene: 13. From germline, CDR1 is DFQATT and CDR2 SNEGSKA (reference sequence). DNA of the CDR3: TGCAGTGCTAGTGATGCCCGGGACAGGGGTCCCCCTAACTATGGCTACACCTTC. It yields the protein CSASDARDRGPPNYGYTF.

The chain couples TRBV19 to TRBJ2-7, with 12 bases matching TRBD2. Looked up from germline, CDR1 is LNHDA and CDR2 is SQIVND (reference sequence). This CDR3 has 15 amino acids. With 2 bases clipped from V and 7 bases from J, the junction kept 6 bases outside the gene matches. The CDR3 reads CASSIRLAGAGEQYF. The CDR3 coding sequence is TGTGCCAGTAGTATACGACTAGCGGGAGCTGGTGAGCAGTACTTC.

The chain carries TRBV2 and TRBJ2-5; D unresolved. The germline V and J ends were trimmed by 2 bases and 7 bases, with 5 bases remaining between them. The CDR3 runs 11 residues. The germline gives CDR1 SNHLY, CDR2 FYNNEI. CDR3 amino acids: CASSEKATQYF. The CDR3 DNA follows: TGTGCCAGCAGTGAAAAAGCGACCCAGTACTTC.

This clone was picked up one time. The chain links TRBV9 to TRBJ2-3; TRBD2 matches 7 bases. The V gene end was trimmed by 2 bases and the J gene end by 1 base; junction bases not matched to a gene: 4. This CDR3 is 15 amino acids long. Germline V CDR1 and CDR2: SGDLS, YYNGEE. The CDR3 spells CASSVSSGGTDTQYF. The CDR3 DNA reads TGTGCCAGCAGCGTGTCAAGCGGGGGCACAGATACGCAGTATTTT.

V and J are TRBV6-6 and TRBJ1-2; maybe TRBD1 (5 bases). Germline CDR1 is MNHNY and CDR2 is SVGAGI (reference sequence). The V and J ends lost 0 bases and 5 bases respectively, with 16 bases between them. The CDR3 spans 16 residues. CDR3: CASSYSSAGKGYGYTF. CDR3 nucleotides: TGTGCCAGCAGTTACTCTAGTGCAGGGAAGGGATATGGCTACACCTTC.

The rearrangement uses TRBV27 and TRBJ2-7, with a possible D match to TRBD1 (7 bases). This CDR3 is 11 amino acids long. CDR1 and CDR2 (germline): MNHEY, SMNVEV (reference sequence). The V and J ends lost 6 bases and 6 bases respectively, with 9 bases between them. The CDR3 region is CASSQGGEQYF. In DNA form, the CDR3 reads TGTGCCAGCAGCCAGGGGGGCGAGCAGTACTTC.

J is TRBJ2-1 and V is TRBV29-1; D gene uncertain. The germline V and J ends were trimmed by 1 base and 2 bases, with 9 bases remaining between them. This CDR3 has 14 residues. Per the germline V gene, CDR1 is SQVTM and CDR2 is ANQGSEA. Here the CDR3 reads CSVEGGAAYNEQFF. For the CDR3, the DNA is TGCAGCGTTGAAGGCGGAGCCGCCTACAATGAGCAGTTCTTC.

Here the CDR3 reads CASSYRQGAGELFF. The CDR3 coding sequence is TGTGCCAGCAGTTACCGGCAGGGGGCCGGGGAGCTGTTTTTT. The V gene is TRBV6-5, the J gene TRBJ2-2; TRBD1 matches 7 bases. Germline-derived CDR1 and CDR2 are MNHEY and SVGAGI. V was clipped by 2 bases and J by 6 bases; unmatched bases: 3. The CDR3 contains 14 residues.

The chain carries TRBV3-1 (or the pseudogene TRBV3-2) and TRBJ1-1, with a possible D match to TRBD1 (5 bases). CDR1 and CDR2 from the germline V gene are LGHDT and YNNKEL (reference sequence). This CDR3 comprises 13 residues. V lost 4 bases, J lost 5 bases, and 11 bases lay in between. The CDR3: CASSLQGGTEAFF. The CDR3 DNA reads as TGTGCCAGCAGCCTCCAGGGAGGAACTGAAGCTTTCTTT.

This chain connects TRBV7-3 to TRBJ2-3; 12 bases are a match to TRBD1. With 5 bases clipped from V and 3 bases from J, the junction kept 6 bases outside the gene matches. This CDR3 spans 16 amino acids. Germline-derived CDR1 and CDR2 are SGHTA and FQGTGA. CDR3 bases: TGTGCCAGCAGCGCCGGGACAGGGGGCTGGACAGATACGCAGTATTTT. This codes for CASSAGTGGWTDTQYF. Based on the CDR3 plus reference TRBV7-3 and TRBJ2-3, the full variable domain is GAGVSQTPSNKVTEKGKYVELRCDPISGHTALYWYRQSLGQGPEFLIYFQGTGAADDSGLPNDRFFAVRPEGSVSTLKIQRTERGDSAVYLCASSAGTGGWTDTQYFGPGTRLTVL.

The chain combines TRBV29-1 with TRBJ2-5; 9 bases align to TRBD1. Looked up from germline, CDR1 is SQVTM and CDR2 is ANQGSEA. CDR3 length: 12 amino acids. V lost 7 bases, J lost 7 bases, and 7 bases stayed unmatched. The CDR3 region has the DNA TGCAGCGGACACAGGGGGCCCGGGACCCAGTACTTC. This gives the protein CSGHRGPGTQYF.

V is TRBV9 and J is TRBJ2-5, with 7 bases identical to TRBD2. The length of the CDR3 is 15 residues. V shed 4 bases, J shed 5 bases, and the junction held 11 bases outside the gene matches. Per the germline V gene, CDR1 is SGDLS and CDR2 is YYNGEE. The CDR3 sequence is CASSSSAGRGETQYF. CDR3 DNA: TGTGCCAGCAGCTCTTCAGCGGGGCGCGGGGAGACCCAGTACTTC.

The V gene is TRBV6-5, the J gene TRBJ1-4, with 9 nucleotides matching TRBD1. Trimming at V came to 6 bases and at J to 8 bases, leaving 7 bases not matched to a gene. This CDR3 is built from 14 residues. The V gene's germline CDR1 is MNHEY and CDR2 SVGAGI. CDR3 residues: CASSTGGTEEKLFF. The CDR3 region has the DNA TGTGCCAGCAGCACAGGGGGCACGGAGGAAAAACTGTTTTTT.

The chain combines TRBV6-5 with TRBJ2-7; tentatively, D is TRBD1 (6 bases). Germline-derived CDR1 and CDR2 are MNHEY and SVGAGI. The CDR3 loop spans 14 amino acids. V was clipped by 6 bases and J by 1 base, with 13 bases between them. The CDR3 protein is CASRRTVISYEQYF. In DNA form, the CDR3 reads TGTGCCAGCAGGAGGACAGTTATTTCCTACGAGCAGTACTTC.

The rearrangement uses TRBV27 and TRBJ2-3, with 10 bases aligning to TRBD2. CDR3 length equals 15 residues. Trimming cost V 5 bases and J 1 base; bases outside gene matches: 3. The germline gives CDR1 MNHEY, CDR2 SMNVEV (reference sequence). Written as DNA, the CDR3 is TGTGCCAGCAGTGCCGGGACTAGCGGCACAGATACGCAGTATTTT. Translated, it gives CASSAGTSGTDTQYF.

The V call is TRBV7-9, the J call TRBJ2-3, with D possibly being TRBD2 (6 bases). Germline assignment: CDR1 SEHNR and CDR2 FQNEAQ (reference sequence). Trimming removed 1 base from V and 8 bases from J, with 10 bases in between. The CDR3 covers 13 residues. The CDR3 nucleotides read TGTGCCAGCAGCTTAGAACGGGGAGGTACGCAGTATTTT. As protein: CASSLERGGTQYF. Combining the CDR3 with reference TRBV7-9 and TRBJ2-3 gives the whole variable domain DTGVSQNPRHKITKRGQNVTFRCDPISEHNRLYWYRQTLGQGPEFLTYFQNEAQLEKSRLLSDRFSAERPKGSFSTLEIQRTEQGDSAMYLCASSLERGGTQYFGPGTRLTVL.

V and J are TRBV7-9 and TRBJ2-3; maybe TRBD1 (5 bases). CDR3 length: 12 amino acids. V was clipped by 5 bases and J by 6 bases, with 9 bases between them. Germline values: CDR1 SEHNR, CDR2 FQNEAQ (reference sequence). The CDR3: CASSVDTDTQYF. The DNA for the CDR3 is TGTGCCAGCAGCGTGGACACGGATACGCAGTATTTT. Full variable domain (rest looked up from reference TRBV7-9 and TRBJ2-3): DTGVSQNPRHKITKRGQNVTFRCDPISEHNRLYWYRQTLGQGPEFLTYFQNEAQLEKSRLLSDRFSAERPKGSFSTLEIQRTEQGDSAMYLCASSVDTDTQYFGPGTRLTVL.

The chain employs TRBV3-1 (or the pseudogene TRBV3-2) and TRBJ1-4; tentative D call: TRBD1 (6 bases). V lost 2 bases to trimming and J lost 5 bases, with 12 bases between them. The CDR3 spans 15 residues. Germline CDR1 is LGHDT and CDR2 is YNNKEL (reference sequence). The CDR3, as DNA: TGTGCCAGCAGCCAACAGGGGAGGGACAATGAAAAACTGTTTTTT. Amino acids: CASSQQGRDNEKLFF.

This sequence joins TRBV12-3 or TRBV12-4 and TRBJ2-1; the match to TRBD1 covers 12 bases. This CDR3 spans 13 amino acids. V shed 11 bases, J shed 7 bases, and the junction held 6 bases outside the gene matches. CDR3 bases: TGTGCCGCGGGACAGGGGGCTTCAAATGAGCAGTTCTTC. Its protein product is CAAGQGASNEQFF.

V and J are TRBV7-9 and TRBJ1-5; the match to TRBD1 covers 7 bases. With 1 base clipped from V and 6 bases from J, the junction kept 6 bases outside the gene matches. CDR1 is SEHNR, CDR2 FQNEAQ, per germline (reference sequence). This CDR3 is built from 15 residues. The CDR3 DNA reads TGTGCCAGCAGCTTAGGACAGGGCGTCCCTCAGCCCCAGCATTTT. Its protein is CASSLGQGVPQPQHF.

The table lists this clone with a few counts. The chain is built from TRBV2 and TRBJ2-7; possible D gene TRBD1, 6 bases. Trimming shortened V by 0 bases and J by 5 bases, and 11 bases separated the two germline ends. CDR1 and CDR2 from the germline V gene are SNHLY and FYNNEI. The CDR3 length is 14 residues. The CDR3 DNA follows: TGTGCCAGCAGTGAAGCACAGGGAGAAGACGAGCAGTACTTC. Translating gives CASSEAQGEDEQYF.